The rows below give T cell receptor beta chains drawn from one sample of a study of post-analysis software for immune sequencing data. One entry per CDR3 protein results from TCRdb running MiXCR on the PCR reads. This table has hundreds of thousands of distinct CDR3 sequences, roughly 47% appearing once. The source material was blood. The receptors originated from a girl aged 10 to 17 with multiple sclerosis. The CDR3 runs from the conserved cysteine through the conserved F or W. The order of the fields is V gene, D gene, J gene, clone size, CDR3 DNA, CDR3 protein. The D gene is left open where the match is weak. Clone size is given for some rows only: seen once, a few or many times, or a class if the clone is expanded.

V gene: TRBV12-3/TRBV12-4
D gene: -
J gene: TRBJ1-5
clone size: -
CDR3 DNA: TGTGCCAGCAGCCTCGGGGGGGGTCAGCCCCAGCATTTT
CDR3 protein: CASSLGGGQPQHF

V gene: TRBV30
D gene: TRBD1
J gene: TRBJ2-4
clone size: -
CDR3 DNA: TGTGCCTGGAGGGGACAGGGGAACGCCAAAAACATTCAGTACTTC
CDR3 protein: CAWRGQGNAKNIQYF

V gene: TRBV12-3/TRBV12-4
D gene: -
J gene: TRBJ1-1
clone size: -
CDR3 DNA: TGTGCCAGCAGCCGGGACGGGGGGATTGAGACTTTCTTT
CDR3 protein: CASSRDGGIETFF

V gene: TRBV12-3/TRBV12-4
D gene: -
J gene: TRBJ2-1
clone size: few
CDR3 DNA: TGTGCCAGCAGATTCGGCGCGCAGCAGTTCTTC
CDR3 protein: CASRFGAQQFF

V gene: TRBV5-1
D gene: TRBD2
J gene: TRBJ2-1
clone size: -
CDR3 DNA: TGCGCCAGCAGCTCGACTAGCGGGGGGTTGAATGAGCAGTTCTTC
CDR3 protein: CASSSTSGGLNEQFF

V gene: TRBV12-3/TRBV12-4
D gene: TRBD1
J gene: TRBJ2-7
clone size: few
CDR3 DNA: TGTGCCGGCAGTCCTGTCCCGGGACAGGGGGCCTACGAGCAGTACTTC
CDR3 protein: CAGSPVPGQGAYEQYF

V gene: TRBV7-9
D gene: -
J gene: TRBJ2-7
clone size: few
CDR3 DNA: TGTGCCAGCAGCCCAAGCAGGCGCGAGCAGTACTTC
CDR3 protein: CASSPSRREQYF

V gene: TRBV5-1
D gene: TRBD1
J gene: TRBJ1-6
clone size: -
CDR3 DNA: TGCGCCAGCAGACTTGCCCGGGAGACAGGGGATAGTTATAATTCACCCCTCCACTTT
CDR3 protein: CASRLARETGDSYNSPLHF

V gene: TRBV20-1
D gene: TRBD2
J gene: TRBJ2-3
clone size: many
CDR3 DNA: TGCAGTGTAAAGCGACTAGCGGGGGACACAGATACGCAGTATTTT
CDR3 protein: CSVKRLAGDTDTQYF

V gene: TRBV7-3
D gene: -
J gene: TRBJ2-7
clone size: once
CDR3 DNA: TGTGCCAGCAGCTTAAGAGGGGGGGCGACCTACGAGCAGTACTTC
CDR3 protein: CASSLRGGATYEQYF

V gene: TRBV10-3
D gene: -
J gene: TRBJ1-4
clone size: -
CDR3 DNA: TGTGCCATCAGTGAGCTGACCGGGACTAATGAAAAACTGTTTTTT
CDR3 protein: CAISELTGTNEKLFF

V gene: TRBV5-1
D gene: TRBD1
J gene: TRBJ2-7
clone size: few
CDR3 DNA: TGCGCCAGCAGCCCAAAGGCAGGGGGCCCGTACGAGCAGTACTTC
CDR3 protein: CASSPKAGGPYEQYF

V gene: TRBV9
D gene: TRBD1
J gene: TRBJ1-2
clone size: few
CDR3 DNA: TGTGCCAGCAGCAAAGACAGGGTTGACTATGGCTACACCTTC
CDR3 protein: CASSKDRVDYGYTF

V gene: TRBV27
D gene: TRBD1
J gene: TRBJ2-1
clone size: -
CDR3 DNA: TGTGCCAGCAGTCCTATCGGGACAGGGGACAACAATGAGCAGTTCTTC
CDR3 protein: CASSPIGTGDNNEQFF

V gene: TRBV6-6
D gene: TRBD2
J gene: TRBJ2-1
clone size: -
CDR3 DNA: TGTGCCAGCACCTTACTAGCGGGAGTTGGCAATGAGCAGTTCTTC
CDR3 protein: CASTLLAGVGNEQFF

V gene: TRBV29-1
D gene: -
J gene: TRBJ1-1
clone size: few
CDR3 DNA: TGCAGCGTTTTGTATAAGGGCAGGACCAACACTGAAGCTTTCTTT
CDR3 protein: CSVLYKGRTNTEAFF

V gene: TRBV10-3
D gene: -
J gene: TRBJ2-5
clone size: -
CDR3 DNA: TGTGCCATCAGTGAGCCAAGGAAAGAGACCCAGTACTTC
CDR3 protein: CAISEPRKETQYF

V gene: TRBV10-3
D gene: TRBD1
J gene: TRBJ2-2
clone size: -
CDR3 DNA: TGTGTCACCAGCGGACAGGGCGTTGACGGGGAGCTGTTTTTT
CDR3 protein: CVTSGQGVDGELFF

V gene: TRBV4-1
D gene: TRBD1
J gene: TRBJ2-6
clone size: -
CDR3 DNA: TGCGCCAGCAGCCCATCCCCGGACAGGGTCTCTGGGGCCAACGTCCTGACTTTC
CDR3 protein: CASSPSPDRVSGANVLTF

V gene: TRBV11-3
D gene: -
J gene: TRBJ2-1
clone size: once
CDR3 DNA: TGTGCCAGCAGCTTAGGGGAGGGGGGCGGTTATGAGCAGTTCTTC
CDR3 protein: CASSLGEGGGYEQFF

V gene: TRBV12-3/TRBV12-4
D gene: -
J gene: TRBJ1-1
clone size: -
CDR3 DNA: TGTGCCAGTAAGGGGTCGGGTACCACTGAAGCTTTCTTT
CDR3 protein: CASKGSGTTEAFF

V gene: TRBV14
D gene: TRBD2
J gene: TRBJ2-1
clone size: few
CDR3 DNA: TGTGCCAGCAGCCGCCTCGGACTAGCGGGGGCTTTACAGTATCGCTACAATGAGCAGTTCTTC
CDR3 protein: CASSRLGLAGALQYRYNEQFF

V gene: TRBV25-1
D gene: -
J gene: TRBJ1-1
clone size: few
CDR3 DNA: TGTGCCAGCAGTGTTGCATCCCCTAACACTGAAGCTTTCTTT
CDR3 protein: CASSVASPNTEAFF

V gene: TRBV12-3/TRBV12-4
D gene: -
J gene: TRBJ2-2
clone size: -
CDR3 DNA: TGTGCCAGCAGGGGGGGTCAGGCGAACACCGGGGAGCTGTTTTTT
CDR3 protein: CASRGGQANTGELFF

V gene: TRBV29-1
D gene: TRBD2
J gene: TRBJ2-1
clone size: -
CDR3 DNA: TGCAGCGTTGGGTTAAGGCTAGCGGGAGACAATGAGCAGTTCTTC
CDR3 protein: CSVGLRLAGDNEQFF

V gene: TRBV4-1
D gene: TRBD1
J gene: TRBJ2-7
clone size: few
CDR3 DNA: TGCGCCAGCAGCCCGGGACAGGGGCCCCGCTACGAGCAGTACTTC
CDR3 protein: CASSPGQGPRYEQYF

V gene: TRBV6-6
D gene: -
J gene: TRBJ1-2
clone size: -
CDR3 DNA: TGTGCCAGCAGTCCCCCTGACGGATCTAACTATGGCTACACCTTC
CDR3 protein: CASSPPDGSNYGYTF

V gene: TRBV7-2
D gene: -
J gene: TRBJ2-7
clone size: -
CDR3 DNA: TGTGCCAGCAGTATCCTGTACGAGCAGTACTTC
CDR3 protein: CASSILYEQYF

V gene: TRBV7-9
D gene: -
J gene: TRBJ2-5
clone size: once
CDR3 DNA: TGTGCCAGCAGCCACCCTAACCAAGAGACCCAGTACTTC
CDR3 protein: CASSHPNQETQYF

V gene: TRBV15
D gene: TRBD1
J gene: TRBJ1-2
clone size: -
CDR3 DNA: TGTGCCACCAGCAGACCTCAACAGGGGGTTGGCTACACCTTC
CDR3 protein: CATSRPQQGVGYTF

V gene: TRBV20-1
D gene: TRBD2
J gene: TRBJ2-7
clone size: -
CDR3 DNA: TGCAGTGCCGGGACTAGCGGAAGCCCCTACGAGCAGTACTTC
CDR3 protein: CSAGTSGSPYEQYF

V gene: TRBV20-1
D gene: -
J gene: TRBJ1-5
clone size: -
CDR3 DNA: TGCAGTGCCATCAGCAGGGTGCGGGATCAGCCCCAGCATTTT
CDR3 protein: CSAISRVRDQPQHF

V gene: TRBV7-8
D gene: -
J gene: TRBJ1-6
clone size: -
CDR3 DNA: TGTGCCAGCAGCTTAATGGTGGTTGGGTCACCCCTCCACTTT
CDR3 protein: CASSLMVVGSPLHF

V gene: TRBV15
D gene: -
J gene: TRBJ2-7
clone size: -
CDR3 DNA: TGTGCCACCAGCAGAGATGGTCTAATGGCGCGTAGGTCCTACGAGCAGTACTTC
CDR3 protein: CATSRDGLMARRSYEQYF

V gene: TRBV7-2
D gene: TRBD1
J gene: TRBJ2-5
clone size: -
CDR3 DNA: TGTGCCAGCAGCCCACACCAGGGACAGGAGCAGTACTTC
CDR3 protein: CASSPHQGQEQYF

V gene: TRBV7-9
D gene: TRBD2
J gene: TRBJ2-1
clone size: -
CDR3 DNA: TGTGTCAGCAGCCCAAGAATTAGCGGGGGGGCCTCCAATTCCTACAATGAGCAGTTCTTC
CDR3 protein: CVSSPRISGGASNSYNEQFF

V gene: TRBV14
D gene: TRBD1
J gene: TRBJ1-2
clone size: -
CDR3 DNA: TGTGCCAGCAGCCAAGGACTCCGGGACAGGAAAGGCTACACCTTC
CDR3 protein: CASSQGLRDRKGYTF

V gene: TRBV2
D gene: -
J gene: TRBJ2-5
clone size: -
CDR3 DNA: TGTGCCAGCAGTGCGGGGTCTCCTGGGGAGACCCAGTACTTC
CDR3 protein: CASSAGSPGETQYF

V gene: TRBV29-1
D gene: TRBD1
J gene: TRBJ2-1
clone size: few
CDR3 DNA: TGCAGCGGGAGGGACAGGGGGCGGAATGAGCAGTTCTTC
CDR3 protein: CSGRDRGRNEQFF

V gene: TRBV24-1
D gene: -
J gene: TRBJ2-3
clone size: -
CDR3 DNA: TGTGCCACCAAAGCTGGTGAGGGCACAGATACGCAGTATTTT
CDR3 protein: CATKAGEGTDTQYF

V gene: TRBV10-2
D gene: TRBD1
J gene: TRBJ1-5
clone size: -
CDR3 DNA: TGCGCCAGTGCCGGACAGGGCAATCAGCCCCAGCATTTT
CDR3 protein: CASAGQGNQPQHF

V gene: TRBV12-3/TRBV12-4
D gene: -
J gene: TRBJ2-7
clone size: -
CDR3 DNA: TGTGCCAGCAGTTTAGAAATTGGAAGCGAGCAGTACTTC
CDR3 protein: CASSLEIGSEQYF

V gene: TRBV29-1
D gene: -
J gene: TRBJ1-1
clone size: -
CDR3 DNA: TGCAGCGTTCAGGGTAGGATGAACACTGAAGCTTTCTTT
CDR3 protein: CSVQGRMNTEAFF

V gene: TRBV6-5
D gene: -
J gene: TRBJ2-1
clone size: few
CDR3 DNA: TGTGCCAGCAGTTACTCAGTGCCTGTTAATGAGCAGTTCTTC
CDR3 protein: CASSYSVPVNEQFF

V gene: TRBV18
D gene: TRBD1
J gene: TRBJ1-2
clone size: few
CDR3 DNA: TGTGCCAGCTCACCTAGGGACAGCCTGGATGGCTACACCTTC
CDR3 protein: CASSPRDSLDGYTF

V gene: TRBV5-1
D gene: TRBD2
J gene: TRBJ2-1
clone size: few
CDR3 DNA: TGCGCCAGCAGCCCAACTAGCGGCTACAATGAGCAGTTCTTC
CDR3 protein: CASSPTSGYNEQFF

V gene: TRBV7-8
D gene: TRBD1
J gene: TRBJ1-6
clone size: few
CDR3 DNA: TGTGCCAGCAGCTTCCGGGAGACAGGGTTTTCACCCCTCCACTTT
CDR3 protein: CASSFRETGFSPLHF

V gene: TRBV15
D gene: -
J gene: TRBJ2-3
clone size: -
CDR3 DNA: TGTGCCACCAGCAGGGAACAAGAAGATACGCAGTATTTT
CDR3 protein: CATSREQEDTQYF